Below, 32 T cell receptor beta chains from the same sample are listed, as sequenced in a study of cytomegalovirus exposure and HLA in healthy donors. Primers included in the PCR were 60 Vbeta and 13 Jbeta primers. The table came from immunoSEQ multiplex PCR; TCRdb's copy has only in-frame clones and leaves some out. Its table records about 40,000 clones. Sequenced sample: PBMCs. Receptor source: a human donor in good health.

The rearrangement uses TRBV4-1 and TRBJ2-1, with TRBD2 identical over 9 bases. The ends lost 4 bases at V and 8 bases at J; junction bases unmatched: 9. CDR3 size: 15 residues. Per germline, CDR1 MGHRA and CDR2 YSYEKL. DNA for the CDR3: TGCGCCAGCAGCCCACTGCGGGGGGGCGGGGATGAGCAGTTCTTC. Encoded protein: CASSPLRGGGDEQFF.

The CDR3 bases are TGCGCCAGCAGCCTTCGGACAGGGGACACTGAAGCTTTCTTT. Residues: CASSLRTGDTEAFF. The chain recombines TRBV5-1 with TRBJ1-1; the match to TRBD1 covers 9 bases. CDR1 and CDR2 from the germline V gene are SGHRS and YFSETQ. This CDR3 has 14 residues. V shed 4 bases and J 3 bases; nucleotides not matched to a gene: 4.

The rearrangement joins TRBV4-1 to TRBJ2-5; the match to TRBD2 covers 11 bases. The CDR3 is made up of 16 amino acids. Trimming at V came to 4 bases and at J to 5 bases, leaving 9 bases not matched to a gene. CDR1 is MGHRA and CDR2 is YSYEKL in the germline V gene. CDR3 nucleotide sequence: TGCGCCAGCAGCCGCTCGGGACTAGCGGTCGCTGAGACCCAGTACTTC. This codes for CASSRSGLAVAETQYF.

V is TRBV19 and J is TRBJ1-2, with 12 bases lining up with TRBD1. J lost 6 bases, V lost 2 bases, and 7 bases had no gene match. There are 16 residues in the CDR3. From germline, CDR1 is LNHDA and CDR2 SQIVND (reference sequence). As DNA, the CDR3 is TGTGCCAGTAGTATAATCCGGGACAGGGGGCTTCATGGCTACACCTTC. It yields the protein CASSIIRDRGLHGYTF.

J is TRBJ2-5 and V is TRBV18; D unresolved. The CDR3 runs 14 residues. V lost 5 bases to trimming and J lost 0 bases, with 10 bases between them. Germline V lookup: CDR1 KGHSH, CDR2 LQKENI. This CDR3 reads CASSSYSDQETQYF. For the CDR3, the DNA is TGTGCCAGCTCATCATATTCGGACCAAGAGACCCAGTACTTC.

This chain joins TRBV19 and TRBJ1-1, with 10 bases lining up with TRBD1. CDR1 is LNHDA, CDR2 SQIVND, per germline (reference sequence). V was clipped by 4 bases and J by 5 bases; unmatched bases: 7. The length of the CDR3 is 15 residues. CDR3 protein: CASSNDRGLDTEAFF. The CDR3 DNA reads as TGTGCCAGTAGTAATGACAGGGGGCTTGATACTGAAGCTTTCTTT.

The genes are TRBV9 and TRBJ2-7; 8 bases are a match to TRBD2. Germline V lookup: CDR1 SGDLS, CDR2 YYNGEE. Germline trimming cut 0 bases from V and 2 bases from J; bases unmatched to any gene: 7. The CDR3 spans 16 residues. The CDR3 coding sequence is TGTGCCAGCAGCGTAGGCGTTGGCGGGGGGACCTACGAGCAGTACTTC. This translates into CASSVGVGGGTYEQYF. The full variable domain, with the rest looked up from reference TRBV9 and TRBJ2-7, is DSGVTQTPKHLITATGQRVTLRCSPRSGDLSVYWYQQSLDQGLQFLIQYYNGEERAKGNILERFSAQQFPDLHSELNLSSLELGDSALYFCASSVGVGGGTYEQYFGPGTRLTVT.

This chain uses TRBV7-2 with TRBJ1-1; TRBD1 agrees at 7 bases. Germline V CDR1 and CDR2: SGHTA, FQGNSA. Trimming removed 4 bases from V and 0 bases from J; junction bases left unmatched: 2. CDR3 size: 14 residues. The CDR3 sequence: CASSYRGMNTEAFF. CDR3 DNA: TGTGCCAGCAGCTACAGGGGTATGAACACTGAAGCTTTCTTT.

The gene calls are TRBV6-5 and TRBJ1-5; tentative D call: TRBD1 (5 bases). Germline V CDR1 and CDR2: MNHEY, SVGAGI. The CDR3 sequence is 16 residues long. V lost 4 bases to trimming and J lost 5 bases, with 18 bases between them. The CDR3 coding sequence is TGTGCCAGCAGTTCGGGGGGAGTGTGGGCCGATCAGCCCCAGCATTTT. Translation: CASSSGGVWADQPQHF.

The genes are TRBV7-2 and TRBJ1-5, with D tentatively TRBD1 (5 bases). This CDR3 region has 15 residues. Per the germline V gene, CDR1 is SGHTA and CDR2 is FQGNSA. The V and J ends lost 1 base and 5 bases respectively, with 12 bases between them. Written as DNA, the CDR3 is TGTGCCAGCAGCTTAGAGCCCGGGGGGTATCAGCCCCAGCATTTT. It specifies CASSLEPGGYQPQHF.

This CDR3 is CASSPKQGNNQPQHF. CDR3 coding DNA: TGTGCCAGTAGTCCGAAACAGGGGAACAATCAGCCCCAGCATTTT. The chain links TRBV19 to TRBJ1-5, with 7 bases identical to TRBD1. V lost 5 bases and J lost 3; bases outside the gene matches: 7. There are 15 residues in the CDR3. The germline V gene has CDR1 LNHDA and CDR2 SQIVND (reference sequence).

A word on this clone: At one end the junction does not follow the germline gene, possibly because of a read error. The chain combines TRBV30 with TRBJ2-5, with D possibly matching TRBD2 (5 bases). The V gene's germline CDR1 is GTSNPN and CDR2 SVGIG (reference sequence). This CDR3 region has 15 residues. The CDR3 sequence is CAGSVEFAAGKTQYF. CDR3 in DNA: TGTGCCGGGAGTGTGGAGTTTGCCGCCGGGAAGACCCAGTACTTC. The full variable domain, rest sourced from reference TRBV30 and TRBJ2-5, is SQTIHQWPATLVQPVGSPLSLECTVEGTSNPNLYWYRQAAGRGLQLLFYSVGIGQISSEVPQNLSASRPQDRQFILSSKKLLLSDSGFYLCAGSVEFAAGKTQYFGPGTRLLVL.

The chain has TRBV28 and TRBJ1-5; 7 bases agree with TRBD1. This CDR3 comprises 15 residues. Germline lookup yields CDR1 MDHEN and CDR2 SYDVKM. With 6 bases clipped from V and 7 bases from J, the junction kept 12 bases outside the gene matches. The CDR3 reads CASSITGVSTQPQHF. DNA for the CDR3: TGTGCCAGCAGCATCACAGGGGTCTCGACCCAGCCCCAGCATTTT.

The chain has TRBV18 and TRBJ1-1, with D possibly TRBD1 on 5 matching bases. The CDR3 consists of 18 residues. Germline V lookup: CDR1 KGHSH, CDR2 LQKENI. Trimming pared 1 base from V and 5 bases from J, leaving 23 bases between. CDR3 DNA: TGTGCCAGCTCACCACGCCGGGGACTTAACCTGGGTGGGACTGAAGCTTTCTTT. Translation gives CASSPRRGLNLGGTEAFF.

This chain links TRBV19 with TRBJ1-1; 7 positions match TRBD1. J gave up 6 bases and V 5 bases, and 9 bases lay outside the gene matches. CDR3 length: 14 residues. Germline V lookup: CDR1 LNHDA, CDR2 SQIVND (reference sequence). In DNA, the CDR3 is TGTGCCAGTAGTCCGGAGACAGGGAGCTCTGAAGCTTTCTTT. This translates into CASSPETGSSEAFF.

The gene calls are TRBV4-1 and TRBJ1-1; D may be TRBD1 (5 bases). Germline-derived CDR1 and CDR2 are MGHRA and YSYEKL. This CDR3 region has 13 residues. V lost 4 bases, J lost 4 bases, and 10 bases lay in between. The CDR3 loop is CASSRAGPTEAFF. Written as DNA, the CDR3 is TGCGCCAGCAGCCGAGCAGGGCCCACTGAAGCTTTCTTT.

This chain links TRBV7-6 with TRBJ1-1; no definite D call. V was trimmed by 0 bases and J by 0 bases, leaving 8 bases between them. Germline V gene sequence: CDR1 SGHVS, CDR2 FNYEAQ. This CDR3 has 15 residues. The CDR3 nucleotides are TGTGCCAGCAGCTTAGCCCTATCAATGAACACTGAAGCTTTCTTT. The encoded protein is CASSLALSMNTEAFF.

Here the CDR3 reads CASSLGATTEAFF. In DNA form, the CDR3 reads TGTGCCAGCAGCTTAGGGGCAACCACTGAAGCTTTCTTT. This chain links TRBV7-3 with TRBJ1-1; a possible D gene is TRBD1 (5 bases). Germline lookup yields CDR1 SGHTA and CDR2 FQGTGA. Trimming removed 2 bases at V and 4 bases at J, with 8 bases between. This CDR3 is built from 13 residues.

The J gene is TRBJ2-1, the V gene TRBV5-6; 10 bases are a match to TRBD2. The CDR3 contains 14 residues. The V gene end was trimmed by 2 bases and the J gene end by 9 bases; junction bases not matched to a gene: 5. CDR1 is SGHDT, CDR2 YYEEEE, per germline. CDR3 sequence reads: CASSLLAGSGEQFF. The CDR3, as DNA: TGTGCCAGCAGCTTACTAGCGGGGAGCGGTGAGCAGTTCTTC.

The chain combines TRBV9 with TRBJ2-1; D is ambiguous. The CDR3 runs to 14 residues. Trimming took off 0 bases at V and 2 bases at J, with 6 bases between the two ends. In germline, CDR1 is SGDLS, CDR2 YYNGEE. The CDR3 nucleotides are TGTGCCAGCAGCGTAGGAGAAACCTACAATGAGCAGTTCTTC. This gives the protein CASSVGETYNEQFF.

The chain recombines TRBV9 with TRBJ1-6; no clear D. Germline CDR1 and CDR2: SGDLS and YYNGEE. The ends were cut back, 0 bases at V and 9 bases at J, with 7 bases in the middle. This CDR3 has 13 residues. CDR3 sequence (DNA): TGTGCCAGCAGCGTAGGGCTTGGTTCACCCCTCCACTTT. Translation gives CASSVGLGSPLHF.

V usage is TRBV9 and J usage is TRBJ1-3; 8 bases fit TRBD1. CDR1 and CDR2 (germline): SGDLS, YYNGEE. CDR3 length equals 18 residues. Unmatched junction bases numbered 11, after V lost 3 bases and J lost 0 bases. Written as DNA, the CDR3 is TGTGCCAGCAGCGGGAAAGGGCTTGACAGGGGCTCTGGAAACACCATATATTTT. This codes for CASSGKGLDRGSGNTIYF.

The chain employs TRBV7-8 and TRBJ1-2; maybe TRBD1 (6 bases). V lost 5 bases and J lost 6, with 19 bases in between. This CDR3 has 15 residues. The germline V gene has CDR1 SGHVS and CDR2 FQNEAQ. CDR3 sequence reads: CASSPRIPQGHGYTF. CDR3 DNA: TGTGCCAGCAGCCCGAGGATACCCCAGGGGCATGGCTACACCTTC.

This sequence joins TRBV18 and TRBJ1-4, with D maybe TRBD1 (6 bases). V was clipped by 1 base and J by 5 bases, with 11 bases between them. Per the germline V gene, CDR1 is KGHSH and CDR2 is LQKENI. The CDR3 is 15 residues long. In nucleotides, the CDR3 is TGTGCCAGCTCACCACTTGGGACACAGAATGAAAAACTGTTTTTT. Translating gives CASSPLGTQNEKLFF.

This rearrangement joins TRBV6-5 to TRBJ1-2; 7 bases match TRBD1. The CDR3 contains 13 residues. The germline V gene has CDR1 MNHEY and CDR2 SVGAGI. Trimming took 2 bases from V and 8 from J; bases not matched to a gene: 5. CDR3 in amino acids: CASSYKGARGYTF. In DNA form, the CDR3 reads TGTGCCAGCAGTTACAAGGGGGCGCGGGGCTACACCTTC.

A word on this clone: Germline is not matched at one junction end, which may reflect a read error. The chain employs TRBV27 and TRBJ1-1, with D unclear. The CDR3 consists of 14 residues. The V gene's germline CDR1 is MNHEY and CDR2 SMNVEV (reference sequence). The DNA of the CDR3 is TGTGCCAGCAGTTTGGGCCCTTCAGGTGGTGAAGATTTCTTT. Its protein is CASSLGPSGGEDFF.

The rearrangement joins TRBV28 to TRBJ1-6; D remains ambiguous. Germline V gene sequence: CDR1 MDHEN, CDR2 SYDVKM. With 7 bases removed from V and 5 bases from J, the gap between germline ends came to 12 bases. The CDR3 has 14 residues. The CDR3 region has the DNA TGTGCCAGCATCTCCGGGAAAGATAATTCACCCCTCCACTTT. It yields the protein CASISGKDNSPLHF.

The genes are TRBV30 and TRBJ2-7; D is possibly TRBD2 (6 bases). Trimming cost V 2 bases and J 6 bases, with 11 bases left between them. CDR1 and CDR2 (germline): GTSNPN, SVGIG (reference sequence). The CDR3 is 12 amino acids. CDR3 bases: TGTGCCTGGAGTCTGGGGGGTGGCGAGCAGTACTTC. It translates to CAWSLGGGEQYF.

The rearrangement links TRBV30 to TRBJ1-6, with no clear D. Germline CDR1 GTSNPN, CDR2 SVGIG (reference sequence). CDR3 length: 15 amino acids. The V end lost 3 bases, the J end lost 3 bases, and 12 bases lay between the germline ends. In nucleotides, the CDR3 is TGTGCCTGGAGAGCCTCGAGCATCTATAATTCACCCCTCCACTTT. Encoded protein: CAWRASSIYNSPLHF.

The gene calls are TRBV27 and TRBJ1-5; D might be TRBD1 (6 bases). CDR1 MNHEY and CDR2 SMNVEV come from the germline V gene (reference sequence). Trimming pared 6 bases from V and 0 bases from J, leaving 15 bases between. This CDR3 comprises 16 residues. The chain's CDR3 is CASSSYGTPSNQPQHF. The CDR3 DNA is TGTGCCAGCAGCTCCTACGGGACACCTAGCAATCAGCCCCAGCATTTT.

For the CDR3, the DNA is TGTGCCAGCAGCCCATTCTCCGGGACAGGGCGTCAAACTGAAGCTTTCTTT. Protein: CASSPFSGTGRQTEAFF. The V gene is TRBV7-8, the J gene TRBJ1-1, with TRBD1 matching 9 bases. CDR3 size: 17 residues. With V trimmed by 5 bases and J by 5 bases, 15 bases remained unmatched. Per the germline V gene, CDR1 is SGHVS and CDR2 is FQNEAQ.

V usage is TRBV2 and J usage is TRBJ2-3; D may be TRBD1 (6 bases). This CDR3 comprises 15 residues. Per germline, CDR1 SNHLY and CDR2 FYNNEI. V was trimmed by 9 bases and J by 3 bases, leaving 19 bases between them. CDR3 loop: CARRKGQYQTDTQYF. The DNA for the CDR3 is TGTGCCAGGAGGAAGGGACAATATCAGACAGATACGCAGTATTTT.